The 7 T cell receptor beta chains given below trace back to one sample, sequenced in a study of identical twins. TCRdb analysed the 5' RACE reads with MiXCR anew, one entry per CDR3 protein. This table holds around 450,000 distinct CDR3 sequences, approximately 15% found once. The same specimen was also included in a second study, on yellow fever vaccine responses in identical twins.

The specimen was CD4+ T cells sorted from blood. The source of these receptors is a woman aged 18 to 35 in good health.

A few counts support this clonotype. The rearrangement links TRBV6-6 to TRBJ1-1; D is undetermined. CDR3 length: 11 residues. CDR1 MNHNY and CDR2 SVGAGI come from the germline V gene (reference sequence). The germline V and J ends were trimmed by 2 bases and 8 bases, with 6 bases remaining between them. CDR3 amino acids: CASSYVGEAFF. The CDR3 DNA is TGTGCCAGCAGTTACGTTGGGGAAGCTTTCTTT.

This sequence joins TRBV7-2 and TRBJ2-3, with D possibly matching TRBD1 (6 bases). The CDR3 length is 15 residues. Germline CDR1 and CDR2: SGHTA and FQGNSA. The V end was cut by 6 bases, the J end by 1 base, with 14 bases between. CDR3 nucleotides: TGTGCCAGCAGTGCTACAGGGAGCCGCACAGATACGCAGTATTTT. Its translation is CASSATGSRTDTQYF. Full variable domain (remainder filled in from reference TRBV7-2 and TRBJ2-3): GAGVSQSPSNKVTEKGKDVELRCDPISGHTALYWYRQSLGQGLEFLIYFQGNSAPDKSGLPSDRFSAERTGGSVSTLTIQRTQQEDSAVYLCASSATGSRTDTQYFGPGTRLTVL.

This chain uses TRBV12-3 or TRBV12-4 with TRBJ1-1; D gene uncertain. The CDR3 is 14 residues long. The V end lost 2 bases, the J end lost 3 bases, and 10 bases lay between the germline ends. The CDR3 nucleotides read TGTGCCAGCAGTTTACACGGAACGGACACTGAAGCTTTCTTT. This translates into CASSLHGTDTEAFF.

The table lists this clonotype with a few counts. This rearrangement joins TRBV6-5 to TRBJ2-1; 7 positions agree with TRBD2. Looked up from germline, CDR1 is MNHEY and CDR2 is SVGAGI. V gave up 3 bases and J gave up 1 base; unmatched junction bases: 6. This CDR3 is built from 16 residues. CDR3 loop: CASSYRLAASYNEQFF. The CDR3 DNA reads TGTGCCAGCAGTTATCGGCTAGCGGCTTCCTACAATGAGCAGTTCTTC.

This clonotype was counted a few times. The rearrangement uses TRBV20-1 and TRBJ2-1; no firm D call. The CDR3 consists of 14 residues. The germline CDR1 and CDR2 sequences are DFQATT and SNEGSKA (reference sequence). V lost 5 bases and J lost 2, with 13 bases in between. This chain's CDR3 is CSALPRPTYNEQFF. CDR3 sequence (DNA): TGCAGTGCTTTACCCAGGCCCACCTACAATGAGCAGTTCTTC.

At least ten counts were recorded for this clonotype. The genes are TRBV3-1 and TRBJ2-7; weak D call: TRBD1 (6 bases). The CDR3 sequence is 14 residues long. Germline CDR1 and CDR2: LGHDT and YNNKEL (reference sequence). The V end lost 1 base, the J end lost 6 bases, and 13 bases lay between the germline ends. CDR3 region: CASSQAGPGVEQYF. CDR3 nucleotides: TGTGCCAGCAGCCAAGCTGGGCCAGGGGTCGAGCAGTACTTC.

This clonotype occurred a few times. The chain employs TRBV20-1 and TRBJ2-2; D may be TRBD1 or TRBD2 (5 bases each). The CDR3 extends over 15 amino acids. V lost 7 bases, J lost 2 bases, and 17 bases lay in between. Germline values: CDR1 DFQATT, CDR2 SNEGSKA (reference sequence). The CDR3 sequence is CSVPSRGSNTGELFF. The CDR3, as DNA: TGCAGTGTCCCGAGTCGGGGCTCCAACACCGGGGAGCTGTTTTTT.